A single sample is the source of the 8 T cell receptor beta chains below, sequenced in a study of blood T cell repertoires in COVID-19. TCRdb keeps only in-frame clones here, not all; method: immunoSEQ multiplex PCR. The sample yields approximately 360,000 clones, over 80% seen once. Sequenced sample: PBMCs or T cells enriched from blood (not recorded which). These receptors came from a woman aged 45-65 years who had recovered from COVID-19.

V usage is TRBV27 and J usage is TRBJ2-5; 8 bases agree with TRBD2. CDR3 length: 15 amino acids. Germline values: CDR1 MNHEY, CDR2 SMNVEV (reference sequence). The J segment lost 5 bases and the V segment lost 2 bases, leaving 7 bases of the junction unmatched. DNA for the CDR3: TGTGCCAGCAGTTTAGCGGGACTAGTGGTGGAGACCCAGTACTTC. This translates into CASSLAGLVVETQYF.

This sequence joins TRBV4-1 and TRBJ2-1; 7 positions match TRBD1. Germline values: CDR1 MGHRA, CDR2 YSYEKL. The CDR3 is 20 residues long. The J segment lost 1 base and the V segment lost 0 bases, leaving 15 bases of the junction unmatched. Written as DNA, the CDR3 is TGCGCCAGCAGCCAAGATCCCGGACAGGTACTACTACTTTCCTACAATGAGCAGTTCTTC. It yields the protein CASSQDPGQVLLLSYNEQFF.

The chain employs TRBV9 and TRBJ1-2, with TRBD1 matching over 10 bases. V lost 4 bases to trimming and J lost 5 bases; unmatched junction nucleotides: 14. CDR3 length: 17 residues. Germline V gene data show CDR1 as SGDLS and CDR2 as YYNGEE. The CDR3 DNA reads TGTGCCAGCAGCTCTAGTCCGGGACAGGGGACCTTATATGGCTACACCTTC. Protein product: CASSSSPGQGTLYGYTF.

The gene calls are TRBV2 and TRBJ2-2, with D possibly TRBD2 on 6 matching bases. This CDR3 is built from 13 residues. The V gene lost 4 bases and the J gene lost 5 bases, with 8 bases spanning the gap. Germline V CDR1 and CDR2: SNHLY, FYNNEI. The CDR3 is CASSALATGELFF. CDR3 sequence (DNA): TGTGCCAGCAGTGCTCTAGCGACCGGGGAGCTGTTTTTT.

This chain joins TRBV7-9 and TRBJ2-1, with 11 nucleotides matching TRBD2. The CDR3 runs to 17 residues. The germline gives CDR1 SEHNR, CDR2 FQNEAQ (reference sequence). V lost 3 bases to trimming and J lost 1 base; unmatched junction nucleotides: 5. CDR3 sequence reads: CASSFQTSGASYNEQFF. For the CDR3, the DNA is TGTGCCAGCAGCTTCCAGACTAGCGGGGCGTCCTACAATGAGCAGTTCTTC.

The CDR3 DNA is TGCGCCAGCAGCCAAGGTGTAGTAAACACCGGGGAGCTGTTTTTT. This gives the protein CASSQGVVNTGELFF. The chain recombines TRBV4-3 with TRBJ2-2; D unresolved. Trimming left V 1 base short and J 2 bases short, with 8 bases between. This CDR3 region has 15 residues. CDR1 LGHNA and CDR2 YSLEER come from the germline V gene.

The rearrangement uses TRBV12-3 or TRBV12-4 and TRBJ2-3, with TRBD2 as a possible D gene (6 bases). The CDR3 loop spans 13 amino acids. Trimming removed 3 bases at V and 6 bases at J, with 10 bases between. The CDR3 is CASSFTSQDTQYF. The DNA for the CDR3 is TGTGCCAGCAGTTTTACTAGCCAGGATACGCAGTATTTT.

The CDR3 DNA is TGTGCCAGCAGCGCGGCAGGACTAGCGGGGGTAGAGACCCAGTACTTC. Translating gives CASSAAGLAGVETQYF. V usage is TRBV7-2 and J usage is TRBJ2-5; 13 bases match TRBD2. The CDR3 consists of 16 residues. The junction had 7 bases not matched to a gene; V was cut back by 5 bases and J by 4 bases. CDR1 SGHTA and CDR2 FQGNSA come from the germline V gene.